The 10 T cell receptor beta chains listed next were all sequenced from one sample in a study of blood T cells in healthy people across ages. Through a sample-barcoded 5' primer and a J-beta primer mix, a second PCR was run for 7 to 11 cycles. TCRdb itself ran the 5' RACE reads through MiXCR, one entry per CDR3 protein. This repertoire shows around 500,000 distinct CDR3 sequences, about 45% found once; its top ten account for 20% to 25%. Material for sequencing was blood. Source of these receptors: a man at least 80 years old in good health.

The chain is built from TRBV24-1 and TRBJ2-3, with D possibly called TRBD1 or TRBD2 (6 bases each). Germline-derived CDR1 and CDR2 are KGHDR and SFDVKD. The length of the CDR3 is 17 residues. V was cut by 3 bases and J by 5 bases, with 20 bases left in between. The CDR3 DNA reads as TGTGCCACCAGTGATACACAGGGAGGTGATTCGGAAGATACGCAGTATTTT. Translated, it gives CATSDTQGGDSEDTQYF.

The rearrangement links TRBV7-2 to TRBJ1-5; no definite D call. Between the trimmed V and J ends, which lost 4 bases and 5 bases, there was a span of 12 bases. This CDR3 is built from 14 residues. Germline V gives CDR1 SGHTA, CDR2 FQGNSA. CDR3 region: CASSSRTRDQPQHF. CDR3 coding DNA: TGTGCCAGCAGCTCCCGGACCCGAGATCAGCCCCAGCATTTT.

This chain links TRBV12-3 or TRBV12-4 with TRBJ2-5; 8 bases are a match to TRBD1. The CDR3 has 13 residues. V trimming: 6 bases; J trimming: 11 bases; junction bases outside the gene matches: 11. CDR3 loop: CASRPTGVQVQYF. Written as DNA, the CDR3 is TGTGCCAGCAGGCCGACAGGGGTCCAGGTGCAGTACTTC.

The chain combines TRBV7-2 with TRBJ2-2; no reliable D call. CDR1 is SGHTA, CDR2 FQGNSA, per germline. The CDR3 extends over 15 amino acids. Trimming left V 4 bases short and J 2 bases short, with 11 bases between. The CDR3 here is CASSSSTVNTGELFF. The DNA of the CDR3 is TGTGCCAGCAGCTCCTCCACGGTTAACACCGGGGAGCTGTTTTTT.

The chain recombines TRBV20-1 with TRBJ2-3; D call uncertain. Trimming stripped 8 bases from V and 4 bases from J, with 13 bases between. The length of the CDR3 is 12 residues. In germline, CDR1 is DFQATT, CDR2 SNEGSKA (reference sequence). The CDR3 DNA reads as TGCAGTTTGAAACTCGCGGCAGATACGCAGTATTTT. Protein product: CSLKLAADTQYF.

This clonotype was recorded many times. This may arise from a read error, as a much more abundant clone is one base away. Here the CDR3 reads CSAELAASYNEQYF. CDR3 coding DNA: TGCAGTGCTGAACTAGCGGCGTCCTACAATGAGCAGTACTTC. The chain is built from TRBV20-1 and TRBJ2-1, with 8 positions matching TRBD2. Gene TRBJ2-7 matches the end of the DNA better, so the J call may be wrong. The CDR3 totals 14 residues. The germline gives CDR1 DFQATT, CDR2 SNEGSKA (reference sequence).

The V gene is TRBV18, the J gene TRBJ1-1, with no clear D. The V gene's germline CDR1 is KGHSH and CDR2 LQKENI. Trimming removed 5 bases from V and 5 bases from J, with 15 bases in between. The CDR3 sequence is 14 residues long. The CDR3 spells CASSERGVRTEAFF. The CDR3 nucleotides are TGTGCCAGCTCAGAAAGAGGCGTCAGAACTGAAGCTTTCTTT.

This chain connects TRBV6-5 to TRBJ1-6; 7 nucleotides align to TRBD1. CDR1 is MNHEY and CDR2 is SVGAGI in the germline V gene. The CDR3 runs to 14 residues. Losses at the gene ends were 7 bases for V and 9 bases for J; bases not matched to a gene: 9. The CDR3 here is CASTSRQGGSPLHF. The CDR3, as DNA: TGTGCCAGCACGAGTCGACAGGGTGGTTCACCCCTCCACTTT.

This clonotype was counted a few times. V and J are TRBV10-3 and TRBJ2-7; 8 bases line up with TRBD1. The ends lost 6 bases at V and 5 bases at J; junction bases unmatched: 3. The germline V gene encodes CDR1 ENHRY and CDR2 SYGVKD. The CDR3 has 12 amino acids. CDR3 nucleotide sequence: TGTGCCATCAGGGACAGGGACCACGAGCAGTACTTC. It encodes CAIRDRDHEQYF.

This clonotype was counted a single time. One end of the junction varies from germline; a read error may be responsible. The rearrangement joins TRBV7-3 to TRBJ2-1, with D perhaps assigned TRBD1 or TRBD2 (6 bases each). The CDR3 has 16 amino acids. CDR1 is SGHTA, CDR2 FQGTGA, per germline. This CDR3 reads CASSSGGRATFNGQFF. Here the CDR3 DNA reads TGTGCCAGCAGTTCCGGGGGCAGGGCCACTTTCAATGGGCAGTTCTTC.